The clone carrying this T cell receptor (beta chain) was seen many times. V gave up 3 bases and J gave up 6 bases, with 9 bases separating them. Germline lookup yields CDR1 SNHLY and CDR2 FYNNEI. The length of the CDR3 is 12 residues. This sample's time point: newly diagnosed GD, antithyroid drugs for less than 3 months. PBMC RNA served as the TCR library source. The entry originates in a study of regulatory T cells in long-lasting Graves disease. Relying on iRepertoire HTBI primers and Arm-PCR of CDR3 regions, the team built TCR beta libraries. Each CDR3 protein is one row after TCRdb ran MiXCR on the multiplex PCR reads. The sample contains 440,000 or so distinct CDR3 sequences, 15% of which appear only once. The sample was also reused in another study, on T cells in Graves' hyperthyroidism and ophthalmopathy.

This specimen consisted of peripheral blood mononuclear cells (PBMCs), obtained at new diagnosis, from a patient treated with antithyroid drugs. The chain has TRBV2 and TRBJ2-7; no clear D. The clonotype originates from a woman aged 25-40 years with Graves disease. CDR3 residues: CASSDGLPEQYF. The CDR3 bases are TGTGCCAGCAGTGATGGGCTTCCCGAGCAGTACTTC.